The 11 T cell receptor beta chains below come from one sample, sequenced in a study of T-cell memory formation after mild COVID-19. TCRdb reprocessed the 5' RACE reads with MiXCR, giving one entry per CDR3 protein. The sample contains 410,000 or so distinct CDR3 sequences, about a quarter of which appear only once. Sequencing was performed on PBMCs or a T cell subset sorted from them (not recorded which). These receptors came from an adult woman who had mild COVID-19 (a few samples of this study predate the infection). Cell type and time point are not known.

The chain is built from TRBV21-1 and TRBJ2-5; no check of the table's D call, TRBD2, against the DNA was made. TRBV21-1 is assigned pseudogene status. The CDR3 is 15 amino acids. DNA of the CDR3: TGTGCCAGCAGCAAATCTTGGGCTAGGGGAGAGACCCAGTACTTC. This encodes CASSKSWARGETQYF.

The V call is TRBV20-1, the J call TRBJ2-5; D is tentatively TRBD1 or TRBD2 (5 bases each). CDR1 is DFQATT and CDR2 is SNEGSKA in the germline V gene (reference sequence). The CDR3 contains 13 residues. V was cut by 0 bases and J by 7 bases, with 12 bases left in between. The CDR3 loop reads CSARDRLRGTQYF. As DNA, the CDR3 is TGCAGTGCTAGAGATCGGTTGAGGGGGACCCAGTACTTC.

The chain has TRBV4-2 and TRBJ2-2; TRBD1 might be the D (5 bases). The CDR3 consists of 14 residues. V dropped 1 base and J dropped 7 bases, with 10 bases sitting between them. Germline V lookup: CDR1 LGHNA, CDR2 YNFKEQ. CDR3 in DNA: TGTGCCAGCAGCCAAGGGCAGGGAATCGGGGAGCTGTTTTTT. As protein: CASSQGQGIGELFF.

In this sample, this clonotype turned up a few times. This chain links TRBV24-1 with TRBJ2-1, with a tentative D call TRBD2 (6 bases). V was clipped by 9 bases and J by 4 bases, with 12 bases between them. The CDR3 is made up of 13 amino acids. The germline V gene has CDR1 KGHDR and CDR2 SFDVKD. The CDR3 coding sequence is TGTGCCACCGAGGGGAGGCGTTACAATGAGCAGTTCTTC. Translated, it gives CATEGRRYNEQFF.

The chain links TRBV24-1 to TRBJ1-1; D might be TRBD1 (6 bases). Germline V lookup: CDR1 KGHDR, CDR2 SFDVKD. The germline V and J ends were trimmed by 6 bases and 1 base, with 8 bases remaining between them. This CDR3 has 13 residues. In DNA, the CDR3 is TGTGCCACCAGTCAGGGGCCGAACACTGAAGCTTTCTTT. Its protein is CATSQGPNTEAFF.

The rearrangement links TRBV6-5 to TRBJ2-4, with 12 bases aligning to TRBD2. The CDR3 loop spans 15 amino acids. V shed 6 bases and J 3 bases; nucleotides not matched to a gene: 3. Germline V gives CDR1 MNHEY, CDR2 SVGAGI. CDR3 loop: CASSGTSGLKNIQYF. The CDR3 nucleotides are TGTGCCAGCAGCGGGACTAGCGGGCTCAAAAACATTCAGTACTTC.

The rearrangement uses TRBV20-1 and TRBJ1-1; D perhaps matches TRBD1 (5 bases). Trimming shortened V by 6 bases and J by 5 bases, and 13 bases separated the two germline ends. Germline V CDR1 and CDR2: DFQATT, SNEGSKA (reference sequence). The CDR3 runs 12 residues. This CDR3 reads CSARGGETEAFF. The CDR3 DNA reads TGCAGTGCGCGGGGAGGGGAAACTGAAGCTTTCTTT.

The chain employs TRBV7-2 and TRBJ1-2; a weak D match, TRBD1 (6 bases). Per the germline V gene, CDR1 is SGHTA and CDR2 is FQGNSA. This CDR3 contains 15 residues. Trimming took 5 bases from V and 0 from J, leaving 13 bases between them. CDR3 in DNA: TGTGCCAGCAGCCTACAGACAGGACCTAACTATGGCTACACCTTC. This codes for CASSLQTGPNYGYTF.

This clonotype came up a few times. This chain uses TRBV10-3 with TRBJ1-2; no clear D gene. V was cut by 3 bases and J by 3 bases, with 14 bases left in between. Germline V gene sequence: CDR1 ENHRY, CDR2 SYGVKD. The CDR3 is 15 residues long. Here the CDR3 reads CAISDPGLSYYGYTF. CDR3 DNA: TGTGCCATCAGTGATCCTGGCCTCTCCTACTATGGCTACACCTTC.

This clonotype has at least ten counts. The chain is built from TRBV10-3 and TRBJ2-3; 8 nucleotides line up with TRBD2. This CDR3 has 13 residues. Germline V CDR1 and CDR2: ENHRY, SYGVKD. V lost 9 bases and J lost 4; bases outside the gene matches: 6. The CDR3 DNA reads as TGTGCCATTTCGGAGCGGGGGCCAGATACGCAGTATTTT. Its translation is CAISERGPDTQYF.

The chain couples TRBV28 to TRBJ2-6; no clear D. Deletions cut 3 bases from V and 4 bases from J, with 16 bases between. This CDR3 is built from 17 residues. CDR1 MDHEN and CDR2 SYDVKM come from the germline V gene. Here the CDR3 DNA reads TGTGCCAGCAGTTTCAAGGCTGTCCATTCCGGGGCCAACGTCCTGACTTTC. Residues: CASSFKAVHSGANVLTF.